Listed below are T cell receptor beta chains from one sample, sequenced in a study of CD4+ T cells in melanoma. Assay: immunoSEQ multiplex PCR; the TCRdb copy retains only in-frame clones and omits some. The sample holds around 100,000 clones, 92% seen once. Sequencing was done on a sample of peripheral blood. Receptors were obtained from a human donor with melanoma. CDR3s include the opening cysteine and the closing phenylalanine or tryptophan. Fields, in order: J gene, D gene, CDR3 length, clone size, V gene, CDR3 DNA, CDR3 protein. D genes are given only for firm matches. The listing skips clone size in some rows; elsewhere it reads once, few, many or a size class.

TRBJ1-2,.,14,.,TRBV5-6,TGTGCCAGCACCGGCAGACAAATTGGTACGGGCTACACCTTC,CASTGRQIGTGYTF
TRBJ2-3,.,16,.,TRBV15,TGTGCCACCAGCAGAGATATAGCCGAAGGGTTAGATACGCAGTATTTT,CATSRDIAEGLDTQYF
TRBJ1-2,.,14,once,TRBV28,TGTGCCAGCAGTTTGTTTATAGCTAACTATGGCTACACCTTC,CASSLFIANYGYTF
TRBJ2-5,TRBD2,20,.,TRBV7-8,TGTGCCAGCAGCTTAGCACAACCGGGACTAGCGGGAGGTAACCAAGAGACCCAGTACTTC,CASSLAQPGLAGGNQETQYF
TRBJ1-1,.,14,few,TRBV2,TGTGCCAGTACCCCGGGACGGATGAACACTGAAGCTTTCTTT,CASTPGRMNTEAFF
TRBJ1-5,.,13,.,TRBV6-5,TGTGCCAGCACCTGGTCATTGAATCAGCCCCAGCATTTT,CASTWSLNQPQHF
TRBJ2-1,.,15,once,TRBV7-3,TGTGCCAGCAGCTCGACCGGGAATAAAGAGAATGAGCAGTTCTTC,CASSSTGNKENEQFF
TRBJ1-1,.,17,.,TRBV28,TGTGCCAGCAGTTTCTTAGATAAACGTGGACAGCCGGTTAAGGCTTTCTTT,CASSFLDKRGQPVKAFF
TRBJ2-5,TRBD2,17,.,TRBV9,TGTGCCAGCAGCGTAGAAAAACGGGAGGGCCGAAGGGAGACCCAGTACTTC,CASSVEKREGRRETQYF
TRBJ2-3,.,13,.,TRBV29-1,TGCAGCGGGGGACAAGGGAGCACAGATACGCAGTATTTT,CSGGQGSTDTQYF
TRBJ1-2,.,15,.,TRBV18,TGTGCCAGCTCACCCTCCGGGACACCCAACTATGGCTACACCTTC,CASSPSGTPNYGYTF